The 10 T cell receptor beta chains in this list originate from one sample, sequenced in a study of shared clonotypes between healthy human individuals. This table comes from immunoSEQ multiplex PCR, and its TCRdb copy is limited to in-frame clones, with some not included. The data hold hundreds of thousands of clones, with roughly 78% observed a single time. Material: memory CD4+ T cells sorted from blood. The subset here: CD45RA-negative fraction. The receptors shown here come from a woman in her twenties or thirties in good health.

The V and J genes are TRBV30 and TRBJ2-7; 7 nucleotides match TRBD1. The trim removed 0 bases at V and 0 bases at J, leaving 8 bases unmatched. CDR3 size: 16 residues. Germline CDR1 GTSNPN, CDR2 SVGIG (reference sequence). CDR3: CAWSVILWDSSYEQYF. In DNA, the CDR3 is TGTGCCTGGAGTGTAATTCTATGGGACAGCTCCTACGAGCAGTACTTC.

V usage is TRBV13 and J usage is TRBJ1-2, with D possibly being TRBD1 (5 bases). The CDR3 has 13 residues. Germline V lookup: CDR1 PRHDT, CDR2 FYEKMQ (reference sequence). V was trimmed by 2 bases and J by 8 bases, leaving 12 bases between them. The CDR3 loop is CASSLPGRDGYTF. DNA of the CDR3: TGTGCCAGCAGCTTACCGGGCAGGGACGGCTACACCTTC.

The chain joins TRBV5-1 to TRBJ1-1; D unresolved. Germline CDR1 SGHRS, CDR2 YFSETQ. Trimming took off 4 bases at V and 6 bases at J, with 13 bases between the two ends. This CDR3 region has 13 residues. As DNA, the CDR3 is TGCGCCAGCAGCCCGGTGGCCCGAGCTGAAGCTTTCTTT. Translated: CASSPVARAEAFF.

This clone was observed a few times. Other DNA sequences from this sample encode an identical CDR3 as well. The chain carries TRBV14 and TRBJ1-1; D is uncertain. V gave up 1 base and J gave up 5 bases, with 5 bases separating them. The CDR3 covers 12 residues. The V gene's germline CDR1 is SGHDN and CDR2 FVKESK. The DNA of the CDR3 is TGTGCCAGCAGCCAAGGGTGGACTGAAGCTTTCTTT. It specifies CASSQGWTEAFF.

As DNA, the CDR3 is TGTGCCAGCAGTGGGGCGGGAGAAGGTGGTGAGCAGTTCTTC. Its protein product is CASSGAGEGGEQFF. The rearrangement links TRBV2 to TRBJ2-1; 7 bases map to TRBD2. CDR1 is SNHLY and CDR2 is FYNNEI in the germline V gene. V lost 4 bases and J lost 9; bases outside the gene matches: 9. CDR3 length: 14 residues.

For this clone: The sample holds other DNA sequences that translate to the same CDR3. This chain joins TRBV5-1 and TRBJ1-2, with D possibly matching TRBD1 (5 bases). This CDR3 has 14 residues. Germline V gene sequence: CDR1 SGHRS, CDR2 YFSETQ. The germline V and J ends were trimmed by 0 bases and 4 bases, with 10 bases remaining between them. Here the CDR3 reads CASSLEEGTYGYTF. The CDR3 coding sequence is TGCGCCAGCAGCTTGGAGGAGGGGACCTATGGCTACACCTTC.

This clone showed up just a few times. In nucleotides, the CDR3 is TGTGCCAGCAGTTCCGCAGGGCAGGGTAACTATGGCTACACCTTC. Translation gives CASSSAGQGNYGYTF. V gene TRBV28 combines with J gene TRBJ1-2, with D possibly being TRBD1 (5 bases). The CDR3 contains 15 residues. The germline CDR1 and CDR2 sequences are MDHEN and SYDVKM. The germline V and J ends were trimmed by 4 bases and 1 base, with 13 bases remaining between them.

The chain uses TRBV18 and TRBJ2-5; D is perhaps TRBD1 (6 bases). The CDR3 spans 15 residues. Germline CDR1 and CDR2: KGHSH and LQKENI. With 1 base removed from V and 1 base from J, the gap between germline ends came to 10 bases. This CDR3 reads CASSPRTGTQETQYF. CDR3 bases: TGTGCCAGCTCACCACGCACAGGGACCCAAGAGACCCAGTACTTC.

The CDR3 nucleotides are TGTGCCAGCAGTGCCGACAGCTCTGGGGCCAACGTCCTGACTTTC. It codes for CASSADSSGANVLTF. The chain recombines TRBV6-5 with TRBJ2-6; D might be TRBD1 (5 bases). Trimming took off 5 bases at V and 0 bases at J, with 8 bases between the two ends. The CDR3 is 15 residues long. CDR1 is MNHEY, CDR2 SVGAGI, per germline.

This sequence joins TRBV9 and TRBJ1-2; 9 bases align to TRBD1. The ends lost 5 bases at V and 8 bases at J; junction bases unmatched: 10. CDR1 SGDLS and CDR2 YYNGEE come from the germline V gene. This CDR3 region has 14 residues. CDR3 bases: TGTGCCAGCAGGGAAAGGGACAGGGAACACGGCTACACCTTC. This gives the protein CASRERDREHGYTF.